Listed below are T cell receptor beta chains from one sample, sequenced in a study of neurological immune-mediated disorders. One entry per CDR3 protein, called by TCRdb with MiXCR from the 5' RACE reads. The data show tens of thousands of distinct CDR3 sequences, roughly 14% seen once. The specimen sequenced was PBMCs. The receptors originated from a man between 65 and 85 years old in good health. The CDR3 runs from the conserved cysteine through the conserved F or W. The order of the fields is CDR3 DNA, CDR3 protein, D gene, J gene, V gene, clone size. The D gene is left open where the match is weak. Clone size is not always given. Where it is, it says once, few, many or a class for expanded clones.

CDR3 DNA: TGTGCCAGCAGCCAAGAGGGGGGCACTAGCGGGCAAAACATTCAGTACTTC; CDR3 protein: CASSQEGGTSGQNIQYF; D gene: TRBD2; J gene: TRBJ2-4; V gene: TRBV4-2; clone size: NA
CDR3 DNA: TGCGCCAGCAGCTTGGGAGAGCGTGCAACTAATGAAAAACTGTTTTTT; CDR3 protein: CASSLGERATNEKLFF; D gene: NA; J gene: TRBJ1-4; V gene: TRBV5-1; clone size: many
CDR3 DNA: TGTGCCTGGAGTGTAAGGGGGCTCGAGCAGTACTTC; CDR3 protein: CAWSVRGLEQYF; D gene: TRBD1; J gene: TRBJ2-7; V gene: TRBV30; clone size: NA
CDR3 DNA: TGCAGTGCTAGAGCAGGAGCGGGACTCTACAATGAGCAGTTCTTC; CDR3 protein: CSARAGAGLYNEQFF; D gene: TRBD2; J gene: TRBJ2-1; V gene: TRBV20-1; clone size: many
CDR3 DNA: TGCGCCAGCAGCTTACAGGGGGTTGATACGCAGTATTTT; CDR3 protein: CASSLQGVDTQYF; D gene: TRBD1; J gene: TRBJ2-3; V gene: TRBV5-1; clone size: many
CDR3 DNA: TGCGCCAGCAGCTGGAGGGACGGTACTGAAGCTTTCTTT; CDR3 protein: CASSWRDGTEAFF; D gene: NA; J gene: TRBJ1-1; V gene: TRBV5-1; clone size: many
CDR3 DNA: TGCGCCAGCAGCCCCTGGGGTGGGGACGGATCTAACTATGGCTACACCTTC; CDR3 protein: CASSPWGGDGSNYGYTF; D gene: NA; J gene: TRBJ1-2; V gene: TRBV5-1; clone size: many
CDR3 DNA: TGCGCCAGCAGCTTGAGGGGGGACACTGAAGCTTTCTTT; CDR3 protein: CASSLRGDTEAFF; D gene: NA; J gene: TRBJ1-1; V gene: TRBV5-1; clone size: many
CDR3 DNA: TGCGCCAGCAGCTTGGGACCAAACTATGGCTACACCTTC; CDR3 protein: CASSLGPNYGYTF; D gene: NA; J gene: TRBJ1-2; V gene: TRBV5-1; clone size: many
CDR3 DNA: TGTGCCAGCGCCATTACGGACGATCAGCCCCAGCATTTT; CDR3 protein: CASAITDDQPQHF; D gene: NA; J gene: TRBJ1-5; V gene: TRBV7-9; clone size: many
CDR3 DNA: TGCTCCAGCAGTCTTACAGGGTTAGAGACCCAGTACTTC; CDR3 protein: CSSSLTGLETQYF; D gene: NA; J gene: TRBJ2-5; V gene: TRBV10-2; clone size: NA
CDR3 DNA: TGTGCCAGCAGCGTAGCAGGACAGGGGTTCTACGAGCAGTACTTC; CDR3 protein: CASSVAGQGFYEQYF; D gene: TRBD1; J gene: TRBJ2-7; V gene: TRBV9; clone size: many
CDR3 DNA: TGTGCCAGCATTCCCCCGGGACAGGGCCCCAGAGTCACCTACGAGCAGTACTTC; CDR3 protein: CASIPPGQGPRVTYEQYF; D gene: TRBD1; J gene: TRBJ2-7; V gene: TRBV28; clone size: many
CDR3 DNA: TGTGCCAGCAGCGAGGTCAATGAGCAGTTCTTC; CDR3 protein: CASSEVNEQFF; D gene: NA; J gene: TRBJ2-1; V gene: TRBV11-3; clone size: many
CDR3 DNA: TGTGCCAGCAGCTTCTGGGGGGACAGACAAGCTTTCTTT; CDR3 protein: CASSFWGDRQAFF; D gene: TRBD1; J gene: TRBJ1-1; V gene: TRBV7-2; clone size: NA
CDR3 DNA: TGTGCCAGCAGCTTGGGGGTGAGCTCCTATAATTCACCCCTCCACTTT; CDR3 protein: CASSLGVSSYNSPLHF; D gene: NA; J gene: TRBJ1-6; V gene: TRBV5-5; clone size: many
CDR3 DNA: TGTGCCACCAGCAGAGGGACAGGGGCCGAGCAGTACTTC; CDR3 protein: CATSRGTGAEQYF; D gene: TRBD1; J gene: TRBJ2-7; V gene: TRBV15; clone size: many
CDR3 DNA: TGCAGTGCCATCCGGACAGGGCGGATTGATGGCTACACCTTC; CDR3 protein: CSAIRTGRIDGYTF; D gene: TRBD1; J gene: TRBJ1-2; V gene: TRBV20-1; clone size: NA
CDR3 DNA: TGCGCCAGCAGCCAACCGGGACTTACAGACTACGAGCAGTACTTC; CDR3 protein: CASSQPGLTDYEQYF; D gene: NA; J gene: TRBJ2-7; V gene: TRBV4-3; clone size: many
CDR3 DNA: TGTGCCAGCAGCCCGGGACAGGGCAATACTGAAGCTTTCTTT; CDR3 protein: CASSPGQGNTEAFF; D gene: TRBD1; J gene: TRBJ1-1; V gene: TRBV11-1; clone size: many
CDR3 DNA: TGTGCCAGCAGCTTAAAGGTTGGAGCTAGCGGGGCTGGTGAGCAGTTCTTC; CDR3 protein: CASSLKVGASGAGEQFF; D gene: TRBD2; J gene: TRBJ2-1; V gene: TRBV7-3; clone size: many
CDR3 DNA: TGTGCCAGCAGCGTAGGAGCGACAGGGGGCGCATACGAGCAGTACTTC; CDR3 protein: CASSVGATGGAYEQYF; D gene: TRBD1; J gene: TRBJ2-7; V gene: TRBV9; clone size: many
CDR3 DNA: TGCGCCAGCAGCTTGGGAGACGGGGACAGGGGACACACCGGGGAGCTGTTTTTT; CDR3 protein: CASSLGDGDRGHTGELFF; D gene: TRBD1; J gene: TRBJ2-2; V gene: TRBV5-1; clone size: many
CDR3 DNA: TGCGCCAGCAGTGAAGTAACAGGGGTGGATTCACCCCTCCACTTT; CDR3 protein: CASSEVTGVDSPLHF; D gene: TRBD1; J gene: TRBJ1-6; V gene: TRBV5-1; clone size: many
CDR3 DNA: TGTGCCAGCCCCATAGCGAGACAGGGGGAGTACGAGCAGTACTTC; CDR3 protein: CASPIARQGEYEQYF; D gene: TRBD1; J gene: TRBJ2-7; V gene: TRBV6-5; clone size: medium-sized
CDR3 DNA: TGCAGTGCTAGAGATCAGAGGGGTAGCTCCTACAATGAGCAGTTCTTC; CDR3 protein: CSARDQRGSSYNEQFF; D gene: NA; J gene: TRBJ2-1; V gene: TRBV20-1; clone size: many
CDR3 DNA: TGCGCCAGCAGCGGCCAGGCTAATTCACCCCTCCACTTT; CDR3 protein: CASSGQANSPLHF; D gene: NA; J gene: TRBJ1-6; V gene: TRBV10-2; clone size: NA
CDR3 DNA: TGTGCCAGCAGCCTAGGTGGAACTAGCGGGGCACAAGAGACCCAGTACTTC; CDR3 protein: CASSLGGTSGAQETQYF; D gene: TRBD2; J gene: TRBJ2-5; V gene: TRBV12-3/TRBV12-4; clone size: few
CDR3 DNA: TGCAGTGCGACCTGGACAGGGGGCGCGGTACCGAACACCGGGGAGCTGTTTTTT; CDR3 protein: CSATWTGGAVPNTGELFF; D gene: TRBD1; J gene: TRBJ2-2; V gene: TRBV20-1; clone size: many
CDR3 DNA: TGTGCCATCATTGCCCCAGACAGGGTAAATGAGCAGTTCTTC; CDR3 protein: CAIIAPDRVNEQFF; D gene: TRBD1; J gene: TRBJ2-1; V gene: TRBV25-1; clone size: NA
CDR3 DNA: TGTGCCAGCAGACAGGATCATAGCACAGATACGCAGTATTTT; CDR3 protein: CASRQDHSTDTQYF; D gene: NA; J gene: TRBJ2-3; V gene: TRBV6-1; clone size: few
CDR3 DNA: TGTGCCAGCAGCGTAGAGGCGGGACAGATGAACACTGAAGCTTTCTTT; CDR3 protein: CASSVEAGQMNTEAFF; D gene: TRBD1; J gene: TRBJ1-1; V gene: TRBV9; clone size: many
CDR3 DNA: TGTGCTAGTGGTTTGGGGGGGCCGGCAGATACGCAGTATTTT; CDR3 protein: CASGLGGPADTQYF; D gene: NA; J gene: TRBJ2-3; V gene: TRBV12-5; clone size: many
CDR3 DNA: TGTGCCAGCAGCACCGGACGGGCCTATGGCTACACCTTC; CDR3 protein: CASSTGRAYGYTF; D gene: NA; J gene: TRBJ1-2; V gene: TRBV6-2/TRBV6-3; clone size: many
CDR3 DNA: TGTGCCAGCCGCAGGTCAGGGCTCTACGAGCAGTACTTC; CDR3 protein: CASRRSGLYEQYF; D gene: NA; J gene: TRBJ2-7; V gene: TRBV5-8; clone size: many
CDR3 DNA: TGCAGCGTTGATGGACAGGGGAGCTCCTACGAGCAGTACTTC; CDR3 protein: CSVDGQGSSYEQYF; D gene: TRBD1; J gene: TRBJ2-7; V gene: TRBV29-1; clone size: many
CDR3 DNA: TGTGCCAGCAGCCCCCAGGGAGCGGGGGCGTTCTTC; CDR3 protein: CASSPQGAGAFF; D gene: TRBD2; J gene: TRBJ2-1; V gene: TRBV7-9; clone size: many
CDR3 DNA: TGCGCCAGCAGCCAAGACGGCTGGAGGGGGGGCTGGGCAGATACGCAGTATTTT; CDR3 protein: CASSQDGWRGGWADTQYF; D gene: NA; J gene: TRBJ2-3; V gene: TRBV4-3; clone size: NA
CDR3 DNA: TGTGCCATCTTGGGGGGGCCGTACAATGAGCAGTTCTTC; CDR3 protein: CAILGGPYNEQFF; D gene: NA; J gene: TRBJ2-1; V gene: TRBV10-3; clone size: many
CDR3 DNA: TGTGCCAGCAGTTTTGTCGCCGGGACAGATACGCAGTATTTT; CDR3 protein: CASSFVAGTDTQYF; D gene: NA; J gene: TRBJ2-3; V gene: TRBV28; clone size: NA
CDR3 DNA: TGTGCCACCAGTAGGGCTAGCGGGGGCACAGATACGCAGTATTTT; CDR3 protein: CATSRASGGTDTQYF; D gene: TRBD2; J gene: TRBJ2-3; V gene: TRBV24-1; clone size: many
CDR3 DNA: TGTGCCACCAGCACTGGGGGAAGAGTTGAAAAACTGTTTTTT; CDR3 protein: CATSTGGRVEKLFF; D gene: NA; J gene: TRBJ1-4; V gene: TRBV15; clone size: many
CDR3 DNA: TGTGCCAGCAGTTTACCGGACAGGGGGGCCTACAATGAGCAGTTCTTC; CDR3 protein: CASSLPDRGAYNEQFF; D gene: TRBD1; J gene: TRBJ2-1; V gene: TRBV28; clone size: many
CDR3 DNA: TGTGCCAGCAGCTTAGCGGGACAGGGAAACAATGAGCAGTTCTTC; CDR3 protein: CASSLAGQGNNEQFF; D gene: TRBD1; J gene: TRBJ2-1; V gene: TRBV7-2; clone size: many
CDR3 DNA: TGCGCCAGCAGCTTTGATACGACTAATGAAAAACTGTTTTTT; CDR3 protein: CASSFDTTNEKLFF; D gene: NA; J gene: TRBJ1-4; V gene: TRBV5-1; clone size: many
CDR3 DNA: TGTGCCAGCAGCCTAGAGGGGCAGCAGCTTAATTCACCCCTCCACTTT; CDR3 protein: CASSLEGQQLNSPLHF; D gene: NA; J gene: TRBJ1-6; V gene: TRBV4-2; clone size: many
CDR3 DNA: TGTGCCAGCTCAATGTTCGCAGATACGCAGTATTTT; CDR3 protein: CASSMFADTQYF; D gene: NA; J gene: TRBJ2-3; V gene: TRBV18; clone size: many
CDR3 DNA: TGTGCCAGCAGTTGGGGACAGGCGGATACTGAAGCTTTCTTT; CDR3 protein: CASSWGQADTEAFF; D gene: TRBD1; J gene: TRBJ1-1; V gene: TRBV27; clone size: many
CDR3 DNA: TGTGCCAGCAGCCCCACTTCAAGCCCGCTCGAGCAGTACTTC; CDR3 protein: CASSPTSSPLEQYF; D gene: NA; J gene: TRBJ2-7; V gene: TRBV6-5; clone size: NA
CDR3 DNA: TGTGCCAGCAGCTCCTCAAGGACAGGGGCTATGTTTAACGAGCAGTACTTC; CDR3 protein: CASSSSRTGAMFNEQYF; D gene: TRBD1; J gene: TRBJ2-7; V gene: TRBV7-8; clone size: many
CDR3 DNA: TGTGCCAGCAGATACACGAACATGAACACTGAAGCTTTCTTT; CDR3 protein: CASRYTNMNTEAFF; D gene: NA; J gene: TRBJ1-1; V gene: TRBV7-2; clone size: many